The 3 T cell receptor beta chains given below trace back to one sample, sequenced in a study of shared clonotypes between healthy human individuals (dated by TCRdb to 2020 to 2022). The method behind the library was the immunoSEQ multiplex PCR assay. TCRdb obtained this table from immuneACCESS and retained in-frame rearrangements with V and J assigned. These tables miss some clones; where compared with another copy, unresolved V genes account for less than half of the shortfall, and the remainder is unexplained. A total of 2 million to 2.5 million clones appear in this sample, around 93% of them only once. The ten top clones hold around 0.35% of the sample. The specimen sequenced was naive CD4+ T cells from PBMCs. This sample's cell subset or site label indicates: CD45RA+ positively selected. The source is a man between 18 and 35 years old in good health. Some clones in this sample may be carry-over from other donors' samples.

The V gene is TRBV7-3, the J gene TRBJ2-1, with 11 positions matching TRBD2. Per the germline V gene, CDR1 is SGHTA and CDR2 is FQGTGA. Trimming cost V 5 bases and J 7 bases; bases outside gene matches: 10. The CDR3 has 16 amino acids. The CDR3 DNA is TGTGCCAGCAGCCCCTCCGGGACTAGCGGAAATAATGAGCAGTTCTTC. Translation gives CASSPSGTSGNNEQFF.

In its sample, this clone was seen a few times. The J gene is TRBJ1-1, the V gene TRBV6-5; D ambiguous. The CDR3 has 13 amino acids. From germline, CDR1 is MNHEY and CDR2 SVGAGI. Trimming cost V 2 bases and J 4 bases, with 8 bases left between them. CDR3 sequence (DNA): TGTGCCAGCAGTTACCGGAGGCGCACTGAAGCTTTCTTT. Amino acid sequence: CASSYRRRTEAFF.

For the CDR3, the DNA is TGTGCCAGCTCCCCGAACAGGGTAGGAAACACTGAAGCTTTCTTT. This gives the protein CASSPNRVGNTEAFF. This rearrangement joins TRBV18 to TRBJ1-1, with a possible D match to TRBD1 (6 bases). Germline lookup yields CDR1 KGHSH and CDR2 LQKENI. Trimming took off 6 bases at V and 2 bases at J, with 16 bases between the two ends. This CDR3 comprises 15 residues.